The next 13 T cell receptor beta chains were all read from a single sample in a study of ipilimumab plus nivolumab after autologous stem cell transplantation. Method: immunoSEQ multiplex PCR; TCRdb's copy keeps in-frame clones and lacks some. In the table there are 17,000 or so clones, around four fifths of which are singletons. This specimen was PBMCs, taken in a trial of ipilimumab plus nivolumab as post-transplant consolidation. The receptors stem from a male donor with diffuse large B-cell lymphoma.

This clone was counted a single time. The chain has TRBV13 and TRBJ2-5; possible D gene TRBD2, 5 bases. Germline V gene data show CDR1 as PRHDT and CDR2 as FYEKMQ (reference sequence). The CDR3 extends over 12 amino acids. Trimming stripped 1 base from V and 7 bases from J, with 7 bases between. CDR3 nucleotide sequence: TGTGCCAGCAGCTTAGCTCGGGGGACCCAGTACTTC. Amino acids: CASSLARGTQYF.

This chain connects TRBV13 to TRBJ1-2; 12 bases agree with TRBD1. Trimming took 5 bases from V and 4 from J; bases not matched to a gene: 8. Germline assignment: CDR1 PRHDT and CDR2 FYEKMQ (reference sequence). This CDR3 contains 16 residues. CDR3 sequence (DNA): TGTGCCAGCAGCCCCGGGACAGGGGGCCTTACCTATGGCTACACCTTC. Encoded protein: CASSPGTGGLTYGYTF.

By proportion, this clone is medium-sized. This chain joins TRBV4-1 and TRBJ1-4; no reliable D call. Trimming shortened V by 0 bases and J by 4 bases, and 9 bases separated the two germline ends. There are 15 residues in the CDR3. CDR1 and CDR2 (germline): MGHRA, YSYEKL. The CDR3 DNA follows: TGCGCCAGCAGCCAAGAGGCGGTGATTAATGAAAAACTGTTTTTT. Its protein is CASSQEAVINEKLFF.

The chain employs TRBV11-2 and TRBJ2-1, with D possibly matching TRBD1 (5 bases). There are 14 residues in the CDR3. The ends were cut back, 0 bases at V and 3 bases at J, with 6 bases in the middle. Germline assignment: CDR1 SGHAT and CDR2 FQNNGV. This CDR3 is CASSLDTGYNEQFF. CDR3 in DNA: TGTGCCAGCAGCTTAGATACAGGCTACAATGAGCAGTTCTTC.

This clone is medium-sized (0.01 to 0.1%) by share. The chain links TRBV19 to TRBJ2-3; D is perhaps TRBD1 or TRBD2 (6 bases each). This CDR3 spans 18 amino acids. Trimming shortened V by 7 bases and J by 2 bases, and 25 bases separated the two germline ends. Looked up from germline, CDR1 is LNHDA and CDR2 is SQIVND (reference sequence). In nucleotides, the CDR3 is TGTGCCAGTACCAGTCAGGGGAGGCGTAGCCGAAACACAGATACGCAGTATTTT. It specifies CASTSQGRRSRNTDTQYF.

CDR3 sequence: CASSVDPRPGLAGYEQYF. CDR3 sequence (DNA): TGTGCCAGCAGCGTAGACCCTAGGCCCGGACTAGCGGGGTACGAGCAGTACTTC. The gene calls are TRBV9 and TRBJ2-5; 12 positions match TRBD2. The J call is doubtful: the DNA matches TRBJ2-7 better. The CDR3 has 18 amino acids. CDR1 SGDLS and CDR2 YYNGEE come from the germline V gene.

This clone came up once. The rearrangement joins TRBV7-9 to TRBJ1-2, with D unclear. The germline V and J ends were trimmed by 0 bases and 4 bases, with 9 bases remaining between them. CDR1 and CDR2 (germline): SEHNR, FQNEAQ (reference sequence). CDR3 size: 14 residues. CDR3 in amino acids: CASSLASAPYGYTF. CDR3 in DNA: TGTGCCAGCAGCTTAGCGTCGGCGCCCTATGGCTACACCTTC.

The genes are TRBV27 and TRBJ1-6, with D unresolved. The germline V gene has CDR1 MNHEY and CDR2 SMNVEV (reference sequence). Deletions cut 8 bases from V and 7 bases from J, with 15 bases between. The CDR3 runs to 14 residues. Here the CDR3 DNA reads TGTGCCAGCTGGCCCGGATATGTAAATTCACCCCTCCACTTT. It is translated as CASWPGYVNSPLHF.

The V call is TRBV7-9, the J call TRBJ2-1; 9 bases are shared with TRBD2. Trimming at V came to 1 base and at J to 6 bases, leaving 10 bases not matched to a gene. Germline V lookup: CDR1 SEHNR, CDR2 FQNEAQ (reference sequence). This CDR3 contains 17 residues. CDR3 nucleotides: TGTGCCAGCAGCTTAGAAGCTAGCGGGGTGTGGGGCAATGAGCAGTTCTTC. Protein product: CASSLEASGVWGNEQFF.

This clone was seen a single time. The chain has TRBV5-4 and TRBJ2-1, with 11 bases fitting TRBD1. Germline lookup yields CDR1 SGHNT and CDR2 YYREEE (reference sequence). There are 15 residues in the CDR3. The ends lost 5 bases at V and 3 bases at J; junction bases unmatched: 4. The CDR3 DNA is TGTGCCAGCAGTCCAGGGACAGGGGGCTACAATGAGCAGTTCTTC. This gives the protein CASSPGTGGYNEQFF.

The chain joins TRBV7-2 to TRBJ2-2, with 9 positions matching TRBD1. The CDR3 runs 15 residues. Germline V gene lookup returns CDR1 SGHTA and CDR2 FQGNSA. V lost 8 bases and J lost 6; bases outside the gene matches: 10. This chain's CDR3 is CASGNRGRFAGELFF. Here the CDR3 DNA reads TGTGCCAGCGGAAACAGGGGGCGCTTCGCCGGGGAGCTGTTTTTT.

This chain links TRBV11-2 with TRBJ2-2; perhaps TRBD2 as D (6 bases). The CDR3 runs to 15 residues. Germline loops: CDR1 SGHAT, CDR2 FQNNGV. The V end lost 5 bases, the J end lost 3 bases, and 13 bases lay between the germline ends. Written as DNA, the CDR3 is TGTGCCAGCAGCCCCACGACGGGGGACACCGGGGAGCTGTTTTTT. It specifies CASSPTTGDTGELFF.

The chain couples TRBV6-5 to TRBJ2-5; TRBD2 might be the D (5 bases). The germline V gene encodes CDR1 MNHEY and CDR2 SVGAGI. The CDR3 sequence is 15 residues long. V lost 2 bases, J lost 5 bases, and 15 bases lay in between. CDR3 residues: CASSYVIRGWETQYF. CDR3 bases: TGTGCCAGCAGTTACGTTATCCGGGGATGGGAGACCCAGTACTTC.